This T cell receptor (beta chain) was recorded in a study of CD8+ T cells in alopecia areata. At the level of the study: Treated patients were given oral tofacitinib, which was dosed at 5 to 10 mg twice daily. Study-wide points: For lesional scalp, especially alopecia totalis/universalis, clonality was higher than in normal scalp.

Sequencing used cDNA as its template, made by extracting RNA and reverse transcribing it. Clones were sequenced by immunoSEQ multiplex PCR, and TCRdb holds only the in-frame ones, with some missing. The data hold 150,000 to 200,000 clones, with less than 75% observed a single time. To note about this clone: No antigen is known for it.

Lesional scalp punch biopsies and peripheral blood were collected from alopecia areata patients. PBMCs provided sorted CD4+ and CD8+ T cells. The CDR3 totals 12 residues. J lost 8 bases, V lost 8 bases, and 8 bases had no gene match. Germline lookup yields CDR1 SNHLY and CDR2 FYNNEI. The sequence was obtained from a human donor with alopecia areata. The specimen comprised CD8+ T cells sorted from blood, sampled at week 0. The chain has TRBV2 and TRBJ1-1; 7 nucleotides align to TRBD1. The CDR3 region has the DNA TGTGCCAGCCGCATCCTGACAGGGGAAGCTTTCTTT. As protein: CASRILTGEAFF.